Sequencing of this T cell receptor (beta chain) was carried out in a study of blood T cell repertoires in COVID-19. The overall study: Sources were T cells, B-cell-depleted T cells, or PBMCs; the material itself was cDNA or gDNA.

Sequencing used immunoSEQ multiplex PCR; TCRdb keeps in-frame clones, though not all of them. The sample yields about 410,000 clones, 75% to 90% seen once. This clone appeared a single time. Germline V gene data show CDR1 as LGHNA and CDR2 as YSLEER. Trimming pared 4 bases from V and 1 base from J, leaving 13 bases between. CDR3 length: 15 residues. The sequence was collected from a woman aged 40 to 50 with COVID-19, enrolled during active disease. The sequenced material came from peripheral blood. The rearrangement uses TRBV4-3 and TRBJ1-2, with a weak D call TRBD1 (6 bases). The CDR3 region is CASSPGLGHNYGYTF. The CDR3 nucleotides read TGCGCCAGCAGCCCGGGCCTGGGACATAACTATGGCTACACCTTC.